The clone carrying this T cell receptor beta chain was detected only once. What it binds is unknown. Libraries were prepared by immunoSEQ multiplex PCR; TCRdb keeps only in-frame clonotypes and omits some of them. The sample contains some 43,000 clones, around 90% of which appear only once. This sample was taken from a study of OX40 agonist ivuxolimab in advanced cancers. Study in general: Ivuxolimab, an agonistic anti-OX40 (CD134) antibody, was given to patients. Hepatocellular carcinoma, melanoma, renal cell or head and neck cancer was diagnosed in the dose-escalation patients. Intravenous ivuxolimab was administered to patients every 2 weeks at 0.01 to 10 mg/kg.

Study results and limitations: Normalized T-cell clonal expansion was also low in some nonresponders.

Sequencing used CD4+ or CD8+ T cells sorted from blood, obtained in a trial of the OX40 agonist ivuxolimab. The receptor was derived from an adult with an advanced solid tumor such as melanoma, head and neck, liver or kidney cancer.

The chain's CDR3 is CASSQQIAGANVLTF. The CDR3 DNA reads TGCGCCAGCAGCCAACAGATAGCTGGGGCCAACGTCCTGACTTTC. J is TRBJ2-6 and V is TRBV5-1; D remains ambiguous. Trimming shortened V by 4 bases and J by 2 bases, and 10 bases separated the two germline ends. This CDR3 has 15 residues. Looked up from germline, CDR1 is SGHRS and CDR2 is YFSETQ.